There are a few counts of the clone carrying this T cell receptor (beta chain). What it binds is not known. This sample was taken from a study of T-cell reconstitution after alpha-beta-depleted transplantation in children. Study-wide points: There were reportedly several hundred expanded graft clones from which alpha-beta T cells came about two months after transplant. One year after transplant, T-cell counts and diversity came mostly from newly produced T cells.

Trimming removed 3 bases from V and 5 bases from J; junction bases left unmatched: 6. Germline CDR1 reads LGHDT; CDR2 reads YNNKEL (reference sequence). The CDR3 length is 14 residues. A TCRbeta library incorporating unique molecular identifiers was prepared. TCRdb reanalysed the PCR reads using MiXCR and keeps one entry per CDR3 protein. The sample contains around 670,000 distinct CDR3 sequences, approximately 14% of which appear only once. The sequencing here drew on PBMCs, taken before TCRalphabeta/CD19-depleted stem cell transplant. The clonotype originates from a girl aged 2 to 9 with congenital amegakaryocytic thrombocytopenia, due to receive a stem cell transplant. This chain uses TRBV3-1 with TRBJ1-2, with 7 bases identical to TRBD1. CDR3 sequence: CASSQDRRSYGYTF. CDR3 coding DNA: TGTGCCAGCAGCCAGGACAGGAGATCTTATGGCTACACCTTC.